The 3 T cell receptor beta chains listed next were all sequenced from one sample in a study of regulatory T cells in long-lasting Graves disease. CDR3-region Arm-PCR and iRepertoire HTBI primers produced the TCR beta libraries. Each CDR3 protein is one row after TCRdb ran MiXCR on the multiplex PCR reads. The sample shows around 250,000 distinct CDR3 sequences, around a sixth of them seen only once. Time point: newly diagnosed GD, antithyroid drugs for less than 3 months. RNA from PBMCs was the source of the TCR library. Another study also made use of these data, one on T cells in Graves' hyperthyroidism and ophthalmopathy.

Material: peripheral blood mononuclear cells (PBMCs), obtained at new diagnosis, from a patient treated with antithyroid drugs. These receptors were obtained from a woman aged 25 to 39 with Graves disease.

This clonotype came up many times. An end of the junction does not agree with germline; a read error may underlie this. The V gene is TRBV28, the J gene TRBJ2-7, with D perhaps TRBD1 (5 bases). Germline V lookup: CDR1 MDHEN, CDR2 SYDVKM. CDR3 length: 12 residues. The chain's CDR3 is CASSYLQEMESF. As DNA, the CDR3 is TGTGCCAGCAGTTACCTACAGGAGATGGAGTCCTTC.

This clonotype was recorded a few times. The chain is built from TRBV6-2 or TRBV6-3 and TRBJ2-1, with 13 bases lining up with TRBD2. CDR1 MNHEY and CDR2 SVGEGT come from the germline V gene. V shed 7 bases, J shed 6 bases, and the junction held 3 bases outside the gene matches. The CDR3 runs to 14 residues. CDR3 DNA sequence: TGTGCCAGCATCGGGACTAGCGGGGTCAATGAGCAGTTCTTC. Translation: CASIGTSGVNEQFF.

This clonotype was recorded at least ten times. The CDR3 loop reads CASSREMGANTGELFF. The CDR3 DNA sequence: TGTGCCAGCAGCCGGGAAATGGGGGCGAACACCGGGGAGCTGTTTTTT. The chain recombines TRBV7-9 with TRBJ2-2; tentatively, D is TRBD1 or TRBD2 (5 bases each). Germline V lookup: CDR1 SEHNR, CDR2 FQNEAQ (reference sequence). The CDR3 has 16 residues. V was clipped by 5 bases and J by 0 bases, with 13 bases between them.